Below, one TCR beta chain is given with its context. This sample is drawn from a study of T cells expressing NK-cell markers. Reanalyzing the 5' RACE reads, TCRdb keeps one entry per CDR3 protein, without DNA. This sample's table reports about half a million distinct CDR3 sequences. The CDR3 loop spans 12 amino acids. The germline gives CDR1 SGHNT, CDR2 YENEEA. Sequences were obtained from blood T cells: a sorted CD56 or NKG2C T cell subset, CD4+ or CD8+ T cells, or bulk PBMC T cells (not recorded which). V and J are TRBV11-3 and TRBJ1-1. The sequence came from a woman aged 45-59 years in good health. CDR3 sequence reads: CASSLGAGQAFF.